Following are 28 T cell receptor beta chains from one sample sequenced in a study of shared clonotypes between healthy human individuals. Only in-frame clones appear in the TCRdb table, and some are missing; sequencing was by immunoSEQ multiplex PCR. The table has roughly 700,000 clones, around 67% seen once. Source material: memory CD4+ T cells sorted from blood. The subset is: CD45RA-negative fraction. All receptors come from a woman in her twenties or thirties in good health.

This rearrangement joins TRBV2 to TRBJ2-1; D unclear. The germline CDR1 and CDR2 sequences are SNHLY and FYNNEI. This CDR3 comprises 12 residues. V lost 8 bases to trimming and J lost 5 bases, with 10 bases between them. CDR3 nucleotides: TGTGCCAGCGCTTTCAGCCACAATGAGCAGTTCTTC. Its protein is CASAFSHNEQFF.

The J gene is TRBJ2-3, the V gene TRBV5-4; 8 nucleotides align to TRBD1. This CDR3 is built from 14 residues. With V trimmed by 4 bases and J by 7 bases, 8 bases remained unmatched. Germline CDR1 reads SGHNT; CDR2 reads YYREEE (reference sequence). CDR3 DNA: TGTGCCAGCAGCGGCAGGACAGGGACGAATACGCAGTATTTT. Translating it yields CASSGRTGTNTQYF.

Details on this clone: Different DNA sequences within this sample yield the same CDR3. The chain couples TRBV5-1 to TRBJ2-1; TRBD2 matches at 8 bases. In germline, CDR1 is SGHRS, CDR2 YFSETQ. After removal of 4 bases from V and 1 base from J, the junction contained 4 bases not matched to a gene. This CDR3 is 15 amino acids long. The CDR3 loop reads CASSLSSGSYNEQFF. The CDR3 nucleotides are TGCGCCAGCAGCCTTTCTAGCGGGTCCTACAATGAGCAGTTCTTC.

J is TRBJ1-2 and V is TRBV28; D possibly corresponds to TRBD1 (5 bases). The CDR3 totals 16 residues. The V and J ends lost 5 bases and 5 bases respectively, with 21 bases between them. Looked up from germline, CDR1 is MDHEN and CDR2 is SYDVKM. The DNA of the CDR3 is TGTGCCAGCAGTACCGCCCGCCGCAGGGTGGGTTATGGCTACACCTTC. Amino acid sequence: CASSTARRRVGYGYTF.

The chain combines TRBV6-1 with TRBJ1-5; D not certain. Trimming pared 2 bases from V and 4 bases from J, leaving 12 bases between. The CDR3 spans 15 residues. The germline V gene encodes CDR1 MNHNS and CDR2 SASEGT. CDR3 residues: CASSETLPLNQPQHF. For the CDR3, the DNA is TGTGCCAGCAGTGAAACCCTCCCCTTAAATCAGCCCCAGCATTTT.

Remarks on this clone: This sample also contains other DNA sequences that code for the same CDR3. The chain employs TRBV29-1 and TRBJ2-3; D may be TRBD2 (6 bases). This CDR3 spans 12 amino acids. Germline assignment: CDR1 SQVTM and CDR2 ANQGSEA. Trimming shortened V by 3 bases and J by 3 bases, and 7 bases separated the two germline ends. The CDR3 sequence: CSVDRGTDTQYF. Here the CDR3 DNA reads TGCAGCGTTGATCGGGGGACAGATACGCAGTATTTT.

The gene calls are TRBV5-1 and TRBJ2-6; D unclear. There are 12 residues in the CDR3. V dropped 0 bases and J dropped 13 bases, with 8 bases sitting between them. The germline gives CDR1 SGHRS, CDR2 YFSETQ. The CDR3 protein is CASSLERAVLTF. The DNA for the CDR3 is TGCGCCAGCAGCTTGGAACGCGCTGTCCTGACTTTC.

This CDR3 is CASSHTGVRAEAFF. CDR3 bases: TGTGCCAGTAGTCACACAGGGGTTAGAGCTGAAGCTTTCTTT. V usage is TRBV19 and J usage is TRBJ1-1, with 7 bases lining up with TRBD1. The CDR3 contains 14 residues. CDR1 and CDR2 (germline): LNHDA, SQIVND (reference sequence). The V segment lost 5 bases and the J segment 6 bases; nucleotides outside the gene matches: 9.

The chain links TRBV6-5 to TRBJ1-1; tentative D call: TRBD1 (5 bases). The V end was cut by 1 base, the J end by 2 bases, with 11 bases between. The CDR3 totals 15 residues. In germline, CDR1 is MNHEY, CDR2 SVGAGI. The CDR3 sequence: CASSYFGGSNTEAFF. CDR3 sequence (DNA): TGTGCCAGCAGTTACTTCGGGGGGTCTAACACTGAAGCTTTCTTT.

The chain is built from TRBV5-3 and TRBJ2-1; 7 nucleotides match TRBD2. TRBV5-3 is designated an ORF whose function remains uncertain. This CDR3 has 15 residues. The junction had 5 bases not matched to a gene; V was cut back by 2 bases and J by 3 bases. CDR3 protein: CARSFSGGIYNEQFF. In DNA form, the CDR3 reads TGTGCCAGAAGCTTCTCGGGAGGCATCTACAATGAGCAGTTCTTC.

Comment on this clone: Other DNA sequences in this specimen translate into the identical CDR3. The rearrangement uses TRBV27 and TRBJ2-7, with D possibly matching TRBD1 (5 bases). Trimming took 3 bases from V and 0 from J, leaving 12 bases between them. Germline V CDR1 and CDR2: MNHEY, SMNVEV (reference sequence). The CDR3 is made up of 15 amino acids. The CDR3 coding sequence is TGTGCCAGCAGTTTCTCCAGGGTCAGCTCCTACGAGCAGTACTTC. Translating gives CASSFSRVSSYEQYF.

With regard to this clone: Other DNA sequences in this sample translate to the same CDR3. The chain couples TRBV6-6 to TRBJ1-5, with D possibly matching TRBD1 (6 bases). Germline V gives CDR1 MNHNY, CDR2 SVGAGI (reference sequence). Trimming removed 2 bases at V and 4 bases at J, with 9 bases between. This CDR3 spans 14 amino acids. CDR3 DNA sequence: TGTGCCAGCAGTTACAGTCAGGGGAATCAGCCCCAGCATTTT. Encoded protein: CASSYSQGNQPQHF.

Concerning this clone itself: One end of the junction does not line up with germline, which may come from a read error. The V call is TRBV7-8, the J call TRBJ2-1; no reliable D call. Per the germline V gene, CDR1 is SGHVS and CDR2 is FQNEAQ. The CDR3 loop spans 12 amino acids. The CDR3 here is CASSLRSSNMIF. The CDR3, as DNA: TGTGCCAGCAGCTTACGTTCCTCAAATATGATCTTC.

The genes are TRBV19 and TRBJ2-7; D might be TRBD2 (5 bases). The ends were cut back, 4 bases at V and 3 bases at J, with 16 bases in the middle. Germline CDR1 reads LNHDA; CDR2 reads SQIVND (reference sequence). The CDR3 length is 15 residues. The chain's CDR3 is CASSSTGSTLYEQYF. The CDR3 region has the DNA TGTGCCAGTAGTAGTACGGGATCGACCCTCTACGAGCAGTACTTC.

This clone was picked up many times. The CDR3 spells CASSAAGGMGEQYF. DNA of the CDR3: TGTGCCAGCAGCGCCGCAGGGGGCATGGGCGAGCAGTACTTC. This chain joins TRBV11-2 and TRBJ2-7; 8 nucleotides line up with TRBD1. This CDR3 has 14 amino acids. Per the germline V gene, CDR1 is SGHAT and CDR2 is FQNNGV. The junction had 9 bases not matched to a gene; V was cut back by 5 bases and J by 6 bases.

A single count supports this clone. J is TRBJ1-5 and V is TRBV27, with D uncertain. V was cut by 5 bases and J by 2 bases, with 13 bases left in between. Germline CDR1 is MNHEY and CDR2 is SMNVEV (reference sequence). This CDR3 has 15 amino acids. DNA of the CDR3: TGTGCCAGCAGTCCCGTGGAGTGGGGCAATCAGCCCCAGCATTTT. Its protein is CASSPVEWGNQPQHF.

This chain joins TRBV5-1 and TRBJ2-2; TRBD2 aligns across 10 bases. The V segment lost 3 bases and the J segment 3 bases; nucleotides outside the gene matches: 2. The CDR3 is made up of 15 amino acids. Per germline, CDR1 SGHRS and CDR2 YFSETQ. CDR3 sequence reads: CASSSSGRDTGELFF. The CDR3 coding sequence is TGCGCCAGCAGCTCCAGCGGGAGGGACACCGGGGAGCTGTTTTTT. Variable domain in full (rest from reference TRBV5-1 and TRBJ2-2): KAGVTQTPRYLIKTRGQQVTLSCSPISGHRSVSWYQQTPGQGLQFLFEYFSETQRNKGNFPGRFSGRQFSNSRSEMNVSTLELGDSALYLCASSSSGRDTGELFFGEGSRLTVL.

The gene calls are TRBV6-5 and TRBJ1-4; the D gene is possibly TRBD1 (5 bases). Looked up from germline, CDR1 is MNHEY and CDR2 is SVGAGI. The CDR3 is made up of 14 amino acids. V was shortened by 6 bases and J by 6 bases, with 14 bases between the two germline ends. CDR3 nucleotides: TGTGCCAGCAGCCAGCGGGGCTTTTATGAAAAACTGTTTTTT. Residues: CASSQRGFYEKLFF.

About this clone itself: Additional DNA sequences in this sample encode the identical CDR3. The chain links TRBV19 to TRBJ1-1; TRBD1 is a possible D gene (5 bases). The V and J ends lost 3 bases and 1 base respectively, with 12 bases between them. The CDR3 is 15 amino acids. Germline V gene sequence: CDR1 LNHDA, CDR2 SQIVND (reference sequence). The CDR3 loop is CASSIPGTANTEAFF. CDR3 DNA sequence: TGTGCCAGTAGTATCCCGGGGACGGCGAACACTGAAGCTTTCTTT.

The genes are TRBV5-1 and TRBJ2-3; a weak D match, TRBD1 (5 bases). Germline V CDR1 and CDR2: SGHRS, YFSETQ. CDR3 size: 16 residues. The germline V and J ends were trimmed by 3 bases and 4 bases, with 18 bases remaining between them. In nucleotides, the CDR3 is TGCGCCAGCAGCTCAGGGCAGGAGTCGGGCCCAGATACGCAGTATTTT. Translated, it gives CASSSGQESGPDTQYF.

The V call is TRBV2, the J call TRBJ1-4; the D is unclear. V was cut by 4 bases and J by 10 bases, with 16 bases left in between. This CDR3 spans 14 amino acids. Germline-derived CDR1 and CDR2 are SNHLY and FYNNEI. The CDR3 DNA reads TGTGCCAGCAGTGTGGACCGTTCGGCGGGAAAACTGTTTTTT. Residues: CASSVDRSAGKLFF.

This chain uses TRBV2 with TRBJ2-3; D might be TRBD2 (6 bases). The CDR3 sequence is 14 residues long. Trimming stripped 4 bases from V and 6 bases from J, with 14 bases between. Germline CDR1 SNHLY, CDR2 FYNNEI. The CDR3 DNA follows: TGTGCCAGCAGTGTATCGGAGGGGCCCGATACGCAGTATTTT. Translating gives CASSVSEGPDTQYF. Full variable domain (outside the CDR3, taken from reference TRBV2 and TRBJ2-3): EPEVTQTPSHQVTQMGQEVILRCVPISNHLYFYWYRQILGQKVEFLVSFYNNEISEKSEIFDDQFSVERPDGSNFTLKIRSTKLEDSAMYFCASSVSEGPDTQYFGPGTRLTVL.

V gene TRBV19 combines with J gene TRBJ2-2; D is unclear. Trimming left V 9 bases short and J 1 base short, with 15 bases between. This CDR3 spans 15 amino acids. Looked up from germline, CDR1 is LNHDA and CDR2 is SQIVND (reference sequence). The CDR3 is CASRQTQLNTGELFF. CDR3 nucleotide sequence: TGTGCCAGCCGGCAGACACAACTGAACACCGGGGAGCTGTTTTTT. Complete variable domain (other parts from reference TRBV19 and TRBJ2-2): DGGITQSPKYLFRKEGQNVTLSCEQNLNHDAMYWYRQDPGQGLRLIYYSQIVNDFQKGDIAEGYSVSREKKESFPLTVTSAQKNPTAFYLCASRQTQLNTGELFFGEGSRLTVL.

The chain is built from TRBV5-4 and TRBJ1-2, with D perhaps TRBD1 (5 bases). Trimming stripped 4 bases from V and 6 bases from J, with 13 bases between. CDR3 length: 13 amino acids. The germline V gene has CDR1 SGHNT and CDR2 YYREEE (reference sequence). CDR3 in amino acids: CASSAGTYHGYTF. The CDR3 DNA sequence: TGTGCCAGCAGCGCCGGGACGTATCATGGCTACACCTTC.

The rearrangement uses TRBV6-1 and TRBJ1-1; the D gene is possibly TRBD1 (5 bases). Germline lookup yields CDR1 MNHNS and CDR2 SASEGT. The CDR3 has 13 residues. V lost 0 bases, J lost 7 bases, and 9 bases lay in between. The CDR3 here is CASSEARRDEAFF. The CDR3 DNA reads TGTGCCAGCAGTGAAGCGCGCAGGGATGAAGCTTTCTTT.

The V and J genes are TRBV6-1 and TRBJ2-7; D is perhaps TRBD2 (6 bases). V was cut by 6 bases and J by 2 bases, with 14 bases left in between. The CDR3 contains 14 residues. The germline V gene encodes CDR1 MNHNS and CDR2 SASEGT. The CDR3 here is CASRNREPTYEQYF. CDR3 nucleotide sequence: TGTGCCAGCAGGAACCGGGAGCCAACCTACGAGCAGTACTTC.

This chain joins TRBV13 and TRBJ2-5, with D perhaps given as TRBD1 or TRBD2 (6 bases each). Between the trimmed V and J ends, which lost 3 bases and 7 bases, there was a span of 24 bases. This CDR3 is 17 amino acids long. Germline CDR1 reads PRHDT; CDR2 reads FYEKMQ (reference sequence). The CDR3 region is CASSFVSRVAGEVTQYF. For the CDR3, the DNA is TGTGCCAGCAGCTTCGTTTCTCGGGTGGCAGGGGAGGTGACCCAGTACTTC. The full variable domain, with the rest looked up from reference TRBV13 and TRBJ2-5, is AAGVIQSPRHLIKEKRETATLKCYPIPRHDTVYWYQQGPGQDPQFLISFYEKMQSDKGSIPDRFSAQQFSDYHSELNMSSLELGDSALYFCASSFVSRVAGEVTQYFGPGTRLLVL.

The chain is built from TRBV10-2 and TRBJ2-4; 9 bases map to TRBD1. After removal of 6 bases from V and 3 bases from J, the junction contained 6 bases not matched to a gene. Germline V CDR1 and CDR2: WSHSY, SAAADI. The CDR3 is 15 amino acids. The DNA of the CDR3 is TGCGCCAGCAGAAGGACAGGGGACGGCAAAAACATTCAGTACTTC. Protein sequence: CASRRTGDGKNIQYF.